What follows are 14 T cell receptor beta chains derived from one specimen sequenced in a study of T cell repertoires in cytomegalovirus infection. MiXCR, run by TCRdb on the reads, gives a single entry per CDR3 protein. The data hold about 770,000 distinct CDR3 sequences, with 25% to 35% observed a single time. Antigens for these TCRs are unknown. The sequencing here drew on cultured CD8+ T cells from PBMCs, taken from culture after CMV antigen stimulation. The receptor set was obtained from a human donor in good health (CMV status not recorded). Some clones in this sample may be carry-over from other donors' samples.

The chain is built from TRBV20-1 and TRBJ1-5; 8 positions match TRBD1. CDR3 size: 14 residues. Germline V CDR1 and CDR2: DFQATT, SNEGSKA (reference sequence). Trimming removed 5 bases from V and 4 bases from J; junction bases left unmatched: 7. The CDR3 here is CSAGTGEGNQPQHF. The CDR3 DNA is TGCAGTGCTGGGACAGGCGAGGGGAATCAGCCCCAGCATTTT.

As to this clonotype: A junction boundary mismatches the germline segment, possibly from a read error. This sequence joins TRBV7-3 and TRBJ1-5; a weak D match, TRBD1 (6 bases). Germline CDR1 reads SGHTA; CDR2 reads FQGTGA. The CDR3 consists of 15 residues. This chain's CDR3 is CASSLTGGPNHPQHF. CDR3 DNA sequence: TGTGCCAGCAGCTTAACGGGGGGCCCCAATCATCCCCAGCATTTT.

In this sample, this clonotype turned up a few times. The chain combines TRBV6-1 with TRBJ2-7; 7 bases are shared with TRBD1. This CDR3 has 15 amino acids. CDR1 MNHNS and CDR2 SASEGT come from the germline V gene. Trimming at V came to 1 base and at J to 0 bases, leaving 3 bases not matched to a gene. The CDR3 loop reads CASSEGTGASYEQYV. CDR3 in DNA: TGTGCCAGCAGTGAAGGGACAGGCGCCTCCTACGAGCAGTACGTC.

This clonotype was observed a few times. The chain uses TRBV20-1 and TRBJ1-2, with 7 positions matching TRBD1. Germline-derived CDR1 and CDR2 are DFQATT and SNEGSKA (reference sequence). This CDR3 has 17 residues. V lost 3 bases and J lost 5; bases outside the gene matches: 18. The CDR3 reads CSARALPDQRQGYGYTF. In DNA form, the CDR3 reads TGCAGTGCTAGGGCCTTGCCGGACCAGAGACAGGGTTATGGCTACACCTTC.

The chain has TRBV11-2 and TRBJ2-3; TRBD2 might be the D (5 bases). V gave up 8 bases and J gave up 0 bases, with 18 bases separating them. The CDR3 length is 16 residues. Per the germline V gene, CDR1 is SGHAT and CDR2 is FQNNGV. The CDR3, as DNA: TGTGCCAGCGCCTATTGGGAGCAGGACAGCACAGATACGCAGTATTTT. Protein: CASAYWEQDSTDTQYF.

The V call is TRBV4-1, the J call TRBJ2-1; TRBD2 matches 12 bases. V trimming: 4 bases; J trimming: 0 bases; junction bases outside the gene matches: 10. In germline, CDR1 is MGHRA, CDR2 YSYEKL. CDR3 length: 19 amino acids. CDR3 coding DNA: TGCGCCAGCAGCCTCAAAACCTGGACTAGCGGGGACTCCTACAATGAGCAGTTCTTC. This codes for CASSLKTWTSGDSYNEQFF.

This clonotype was seen at least ten times. This rearrangement joins TRBV7-2 to TRBJ2-5, with a possible D match to TRBD1 (6 bases). The V gene lost 5 bases and the J gene lost 2 bases, with 18 bases spanning the gap. Germline CDR1 is SGHTA and CDR2 is FQGNSA. CDR3 length equals 16 residues. The CDR3 spells CASSTEPDSGQETQYF. The DNA for the CDR3 is TGTGCCAGCAGCACCGAGCCGGACAGCGGACAAGAGACCCAGTACTTC.

The V gene is TRBV12-3 or TRBV12-4, the J gene TRBJ2-1, with TRBD1 as a possible D gene (6 bases). The V gene lost 3 bases and the J gene lost 5 bases, with 26 bases spanning the gap. CDR3 size: 19 residues. CDR3 in DNA: TGTGCCAGCAGTTTTACCCTCGGGGACAAGGGAAACCTCGACAATGAGCAGTTCTTC. Encoded protein: CASSFTLGDKGNLDNEQFF.

The chain uses TRBV15 and TRBJ1-5; D unresolved. The V end was cut by 1 base, the J end by 4 bases, with 11 bases between. Germline loops: CDR1 LNHNV, CDR2 YYDKDF (reference sequence). The CDR3 has 15 residues. CDR3 sequence: CATSRGEAGNQPQHF. CDR3 DNA sequence: TGTGCCACCAGCAGAGGCGAGGCGGGGAATCAGCCCCAGCATTTT.

CDR3 DNA sequence: TGTGCCAGCAGTTTTGGAGGGTCTGCTGAAGCTTTCTTT. As protein: CASSFGGSAEAFF. The V gene is TRBV27, the J gene TRBJ1-1; no firm D call. The germline CDR1 and CDR2 sequences are MNHEY and SMNVEV (reference sequence). Trimming took off 3 bases at V and 6 bases at J, with 11 bases between the two ends. CDR3 length equals 13 residues.

The chain recombines TRBV11-3 with TRBJ2-1, with D perhaps matching TRBD2 (6 bases). With 6 bases removed from V and 3 bases from J, the gap between germline ends came to 15 bases. The CDR3 is 15 amino acids. CDR1 and CDR2 from the germline V gene are SGHNT and YENEEA. The DNA of the CDR3 is TGTGCCAGCAGTATCGCGGGGAACTTCTACAATGAGCAGTTCTTC. Protein sequence: CASSIAGNFYNEQFF.

This clonotype was seen a few times. This sequence joins TRBV6-1 and TRBJ2-5; no definite D call. V lost 6 bases and J 3 bases, leaving 8 bases between the germline ends. Per germline, CDR1 MNHNS and CDR2 SASEGT. This CDR3 comprises 12 residues. CDR3 loop: CASRRLEETQYF. In nucleotides, the CDR3 is TGTGCCAGCAGGCGACTTGAAGAGACCCAGTACTTC.

The gene calls are TRBV27 and TRBJ1-1, with TRBD1 identical over 7 bases. The V gene end was trimmed by 3 bases and the J gene end by 6 bases; junction bases not matched to a gene: 7. The CDR3 spans 14 residues. Germline CDR1 and CDR2: MNHEY and SMNVEV (reference sequence). The CDR3 here is CASSLSHRGPEAFF. For the CDR3, the DNA is TGTGCCAGCAGTTTGAGCCACAGGGGACCTGAAGCTTTCTTT.

The J gene is TRBJ2-5, the V gene TRBV13; D possibly corresponds to TRBD2 (5 bases). Trimming took off 0 bases at V and 5 bases at J, with 13 bases between the two ends. In germline, CDR1 is PRHDT, CDR2 FYEKMQ (reference sequence). The CDR3 has 15 amino acids. CDR3 nucleotides: TGTGCCAGCAGCTTAGGCACACGTCCGGGGGAGACCCAGTACTTC. It is translated as CASSLGTRPGETQYF.